These 3 T cell receptor beta chains were all obtained from the same sample, sequenced in a study of control samples from healthy donors and cancer patients. Sequenced by immunoSEQ multiplex PCR; TCRdb stores in-frame clones only, minus some. The data show 120,000 or so clones, 87% seen once. The sample was blood. The receptors were sampled from a man aged 30-40 years in good health.

This clone appeared a few times. The J gene is TRBJ2-1, the V gene TRBV28, with 7 positions matching TRBD1. V was pared by 7 bases and J by 2 bases, with 20 bases of the junction left unmatched. The CDR3 sequence is 19 residues long. CDR1 is MDHEN and CDR2 is SYDVKM in the germline V gene. The CDR3 DNA sequence: TGTGCCAGCAACTCAATTTCGCCCAGGCCGGGACAGACCTACAATGAGCAGTTCTTC. Its protein is CASNSISPRPGQTYNEQFF.

V usage is TRBV12-3 or TRBV12-4 and J usage is TRBJ1-3; D unresolved. The V and J ends lost 6 bases and 0 bases respectively, with 6 bases between them. The CDR3 has 13 residues. CDR3 bases: TGTGCCAGCAGCCGCTTCTCTGGAAACACCATATATTTT. Translated, it gives CASSRFSGNTIYF.

The gene calls are TRBV4-1 and TRBJ2-6, with 7 bases that match TRBD1. With 3 bases clipped from V and 4 bases from J, the junction kept 6 bases outside the gene matches. The germline V gene has CDR1 MGHRA and CDR2 YSYEKL. This CDR3 is built from 16 residues. CDR3 in amino acids: CASSQRQGRGANVLTF. The CDR3 DNA sequence: TGCGCCAGCAGCCAGAGACAGGGCAGAGGGGCCAACGTCCTGACTTTC.